These T cell receptor beta chains were read from a single sample in a study of T cell repertoires in cytomegalovirus infection. One entry per CDR3 protein results from TCRdb running MiXCR on the reads. The table records 200,000 to 250,000 distinct CDR3 sequences, approximately 22% of them present only once. Specimen: CD8+ T cells from PBMCs. The receptors derive from a human donor in good health (CMV status not recorded). Some clones in this sample may be carry-over from other donors' samples. CDR3s include the opening cysteine and the closing phenylalanine or tryptophan. The order of the fields is V gene, J gene, D gene, CDR3 protein. D genes are given only for firm matches.

TRBV20-1	TRBJ1-3	-	CSAGKSGNTIYF
TRBV7-2	TRBJ1-2	TRBD1	CASSLAMSSWDSYGYTF
TRBV14	TRBJ2-5	-	CASSQVTFDETQYF
TRBV20-1	TRBJ2-7	-	CSLTLAGTSYEQYF
TRBV29-1	TRBJ2-7	-	CSVEMENSYEQYF
TRBV12-5	TRBJ2-3	-	CASARQGGGSTDTQYF
TRBV7-7	TRBJ2-7	TRBD1	CASSNGQGTYEQYF
TRBV12-3/TRBV12-4	TRBJ2-6	-	CASSPSSGANVLTF
TRBV20-1	TRBJ2-2	-	CSARVGADTGELFF
TRBV15	TRBJ1-5	-	CATSNGGDLRVQPQHF
TRBV20-1	TRBJ2-6	TRBD1	CSARDWTGNSGANVLTF
TRBV27	TRBJ2-7	TRBD1	CASSWGDRGVYEQYF
TRBV20-1	TRBJ2-7	TRBD1	CSARATGGWYEQYF
TRBV7-6	TRBJ1-1	-	CASSLLGGNTEAFF
TRBV4-2	TRBJ2-7	-	CASSQTGNTYEQYF
TRBV11-2	TRBJ2-5	TRBD1	CASSLSRGIAGETQYF
TRBV12-3/TRBV12-4	TRBJ1-5	-	CASGEGGYQPQHF
TRBV12-5	TRBJ2-2	-	CASGDGDTGELFF
TRBV20-1	TRBJ2-7	TRBD2	CSARDGLAGGKNSYEQYF
TRBV5-4	TRBJ1-2	-	CASSLVESTYGYTF
TRBV15	TRBJ2-7	-	CATSRDQGSSYEQYF
TRBV15	TRBJ1-6	-	CATSRDGYSPLHF
TRBV29-1	TRBJ2-2	-	CSVATGPGELFF
TRBV28	TRBJ1-5	TRBD1	CASSFGQGALVNQPQHF
TRBV27	TRBJ1-2	-	CASSGRDTAYGYTF
TRBV5-8	TRBJ2-1	-	CASSLLNFGGHNEQFF
TRBV29-1	TRBJ2-1	-	CSSRGGASYNEQFF
TRBV28	TRBJ2-3	-	CASYAGQRLGDTQYF
TRBV27	TRBJ2-3	-	CASSFVLTYTQYF
TRBV28	TRBJ2-1	-	CASSPPTGPNEQFF
TRBV15	TRBJ1-5	-	CATSRDLGGSNQPQHF
TRBV28	TRBJ2-7	-	CASSFFGEWSYEQYF
TRBV27	TRBJ1-1	TRBD1	CASTPGTGRVAFF
TRBV6-1	TRBJ1-1	-	CASVSLPGYTEAFF
TRBV4-2	TRBJ2-3	-	CASSQLMDYPTQYF
TRBV5-1	TRBJ2-7	-	CASSLVFGYEQYF
TRBV7-6	TRBJ2-1	-	CASSLVGVDEQFF
TRBV12-5	TRBJ1-2	-	CASGLNLNYGYTF
TRBV12-3/TRBV12-4	TRBJ2-3	-	CASNVKDTQYF
TRBV7-8	TRBJ2-2	TRBD2	CASSLPDAAGGPAGGELFF
TRBV13	TRBJ2-2	-	CASSLEVDPGGELFF
TRBV19	TRBJ2-2	TRBD1	CASNPRTGDTGELFF
TRBV2	TRBJ2-5	-	CASSGWGRETQYF
TRBV19	TRBJ2-2	-	CASGWTGELFF
TRBV6-5	TRBJ1-1	-	CASRAGTEAFF